These 25 T cell receptor beta chains came from one sample sequenced in a study of chemoradiotherapy in HPV16-positive cancers. Libraries were prepared by immunoSEQ multiplex PCR; TCRdb keeps only in-frame clonotypes and omits some of them. The sample has about 12,000 clones; over 70% are singletons. The sample was acquired from a patient who underwent chemoradiotherapy. These TCRs come from a human donor with HPV-associated anogenital cancer.

This clone has only one observation. The chain combines TRBV9 with TRBJ2-1; 13 bases line up with TRBD2. The CDR3 spans 15 residues. CDR1 is SGDLS and CDR2 is YYNGEE in the germline V gene. The junction had 5 bases not matched to a gene; V was cut back by 4 bases and J by 7 bases. CDR3 sequence reads: CASSRTSGSSNEQFF. The CDR3, as DNA: TGTGCCAGCAGCAGGACTAGCGGGAGCAGTAATGAGCAGTTCTTC.

This rearrangement joins TRBV7-8 to TRBJ1-6; 8 bases match TRBD1. The J segment lost 10 bases and the V segment lost 7 bases, leaving 12 bases of the junction unmatched. CDR3 length equals 15 residues. CDR1 is SGHVS, CDR2 FQNEAQ, per germline. This CDR3 reads CASTSSTGGESPLHF. In DNA, the CDR3 is TGTGCCAGCACCTCATCAACAGGGGGTGAATCACCCCTCCACTTT. Together with reference TRBV7-8 and TRBJ1-6, the CDR3 gives the full variable domain: GAGVSQSPRYKVAKRGQDVALRCDPISGHVSLFWYQQALGQGPEFLTYFQNEAQLDKSGLPSDRFFAERPEGSVSTLKIQRTQQEDSAVYLCASTSSTGGESPLHFGNGTRLTVT.

This clone was seen only once. The chain links TRBV27 to TRBJ2-2; D gene uncertain. The CDR3 loop spans 11 amino acids. Germline V lookup: CDR1 MNHEY, CDR2 SMNVEV (reference sequence). The germline V and J ends were trimmed by 5 bases and 7 bases, with 5 bases remaining between them. CDR3 in amino acids: CASSTGGELFF. The CDR3 DNA sequence: TGTGCCAGCAGTACCGGCGGGGAGCTGTTTTTT.

This chain uses TRBV5-6 with TRBJ2-7; TRBD2 matches 8 bases. The CDR3 extends over 16 amino acids. Germline loops: CDR1 SGHDT, CDR2 YYEEEE. V shed 2 bases and J 2 bases; nucleotides not matched to a gene: 9. CDR3 coding DNA: TGTGCCAGCAGCTTCTCAGCGGGAGTGGCTGCCTACGAGCAGTACTTC. This encodes CASSFSAGVAAYEQYF.

V usage is TRBV5-1 and J usage is TRBJ1-1, with D perhaps matching TRBD1 (5 bases). The V gene's germline CDR1 is SGHRS and CDR2 YFSETQ. The CDR3 contains 15 residues. Trimming pared 3 bases from V and 4 bases from J, leaving 16 bases between. CDR3 region: CASSSSFVGGTEAFF. As DNA, the CDR3 is TGCGCCAGCAGCTCCTCTTTTGTGGGGGGCACTGAAGCTTTCTTT.

The V gene is TRBV19, the J gene TRBJ1-2; 7 bases match TRBD1. V lost 3 bases, J lost 5 bases, and 0 bases stayed unmatched. The germline V gene encodes CDR1 LNHDA and CDR2 SQIVND (reference sequence). CDR3 length: 12 amino acids. CDR3 DNA sequence: TGTGCCAGTAGTATGGGACAGTATGGCTACACCTTC. Translating it yields CASSMGQYGYTF.

This clone has more than one count but fewer than ten. V gene TRBV29-1 combines with J gene TRBJ2-1, with 9 positions matching TRBD1. Germline CDR1 SQVTM, CDR2 ANQGSEA. Trimming removed 4 bases from V and 8 bases from J; junction bases left unmatched: 6. The CDR3 is 13 amino acids. CDR3 protein: CSVAPGQGYEQFF. DNA for the CDR3: TGCAGCGTTGCGCCGGGACAGGGCTATGAGCAGTTCTTC.

The gene calls are TRBV15 and TRBJ2-5, with D hard to call. Germline V CDR1 and CDR2: LNHNV, YYDKDF (reference sequence). Deletions cut 0 bases from V and 5 bases from J, with 19 bases between. The CDR3 has 17 residues. CDR3 region: CATSRDEREIQDETQYF. The CDR3 bases are TGTGCCACCAGCAGAGATGAAAGGGAAATTCAGGATGAGACCCAGTACTTC.

The CDR3 loop reads CATSRDRGSGNTIYF. The CDR3 DNA reads TGTGCCACCAGCAGAGATCGAGGTTCTGGAAACACCATATATTTT. The chain links TRBV15 to TRBJ1-3; D ambiguous. CDR1 is LNHNV and CDR2 is YYDKDF in the germline V gene (reference sequence). CDR3 length equals 15 residues. V dropped 0 bases and J dropped 1 base, with 7 bases sitting between them.

This chain connects TRBV7-2 to TRBJ1-2; 11 nucleotides align to TRBD1. The length of the CDR3 is 14 residues. CDR1 SGHTA and CDR2 FQGNSA come from the germline V gene. V was pared by 4 bases and J by 7 bases, with 5 bases of the junction left unmatched. CDR3 sequence: CASSSIGTGGGYTF. The CDR3 region has the DNA TGTGCCAGCAGCTCGATCGGGACAGGGGGTGGCTACACCTTC.

The chain is built from TRBV18 and TRBJ2-5; D is possibly TRBD1 (6 bases). CDR1 and CDR2 (germline): KGHSH, LQKENI. There are 14 residues in the CDR3. V lost 4 bases to trimming and J lost 4 bases, with 13 bases between them. The CDR3 DNA follows: TGTGCCAGCTCACGCCAAAGGGGGAGAGAGACCCAGTACTTC. Protein: CASSRQRGRETQYF.

This chain connects TRBV28 to TRBJ2-7, with D maybe TRBD2 (5 bases). Trimming removed 3 bases at V and 7 bases at J, with 19 bases between. CDR3 length equals 15 residues. In germline, CDR1 is MDHEN, CDR2 SYDVKM. The CDR3 bases are TGTGCCAGCAGTTTCTCGGAGGCCAGCTTTGATGAGCAGTACTTC. This gives the protein CASSFSEASFDEQYF.

Written as DNA, the CDR3 is TGTGCCAGCAGGGACAGGGGGTTGGGCACTGAAGCTTTCTTT. Its protein product is CASRDRGLGTEAFF. The chain recombines TRBV2 with TRBJ1-1; 10 bases match TRBD1. The CDR3 covers 14 residues. CDR1 and CDR2 from the germline V gene are SNHLY and FYNNEI. V shed 6 bases, J shed 4 bases, and the junction held 5 bases outside the gene matches.

The V call is TRBV7-3, the J call TRBJ2-7; no definite D call. CDR1 is SGHTA, CDR2 FQGTGA, per germline. The V end lost 1 base, the J end lost 6 bases, and 7 bases lay between the germline ends. This CDR3 is built from 12 residues. In DNA, the CDR3 is TGTGCCAGCAGCTTAAGCGGCGGCGAGCAGTACTTC. This gives the protein CASSLSGGEQYF. Filled out from reference TRBV7-3 and TRBJ2-7, the complete variable domain reads GAGVSQTPSNKVTEKGKYVELRCDPISGHTALYWYRQSLGQGPEFLIYFQGTGAADDSGLPNDRFFAVRPEGSVSTLKIQRTERGDSAVYLCASSLSGGEQYFGPGTRLTVT.

V usage is TRBV4-1 and J usage is TRBJ2-5, with 16 bases matching TRBD2. Per the germline V gene, CDR1 is MGHRA and CDR2 is YSYEKL. Germline trimming cut 4 bases from V and 6 bases from J; bases unmatched to any gene: 5. The length of the CDR3 is 16 residues. CDR3 nucleotide sequence: TGCGCCAGCAGCCGGGGACTAGCGGGAGGGTTGAAGACCCAGTACTTC. This sequence encodes CASSRGLAGGLKTQYF.

This chain joins TRBV5-1 and TRBJ2-3, with D possibly called TRBD1 or TRBD2 (6 bases each). The CDR3 has 15 residues. Germline V gene data show CDR1 as SGHRS and CDR2 as YFSETQ. Trimming stripped 2 bases from V and 0 bases from J, with 10 bases between. CDR3 sequence reads: CASSLRGASTDTQYF. The CDR3 nucleotides read TGCGCCAGCAGCTTAAGGGGGGCTAGCACAGATACGCAGTATTTT.

The gene calls are TRBV6-6 and TRBJ2-5; 9 nucleotides match TRBD2. The CDR3 spans 16 residues. The germline gives CDR1 MNHNY, CDR2 SVGAGI (reference sequence). V gave up 2 bases and J gave up 5 bases; unmatched junction bases: 9. The CDR3 region is CASSYIRGRAGETQYF. Written as DNA, the CDR3 is TGTGCCAGCAGTTACATTCGCGGGAGGGCCGGGGAGACCCAGTACTTC.

The chain uses TRBV28 and TRBJ2-2; 9 bases match TRBD2. The CDR3 totals 17 residues. Germline V lookup: CDR1 MDHEN, CDR2 SYDVKM. V shed 1 base and J 3 bases; nucleotides not matched to a gene: 6. The CDR3 loop is CASSLFGREGHTGELFF. CDR3 DNA: TGTGCCAGCAGTTTATTTGGGCGGGAGGGGCACACCGGGGAGCTGTTTTTT. The variable domain in full, with the rest retrieved from reference TRBV28 and TRBJ2-2, is DVKVTQSSRYLVKRTGEKVFLECVQDMDHENMFWYRQDPGLGLRLIYFSYDVKMKEKGDIPEGYSVSREKKERFSLILESASTNQTSMYLCASSLFGREGHTGELFFGEGSRLTVL.

J is TRBJ2-1 and V is TRBV11-2; the match to TRBD2 covers 9 bases. V trimming: 8 bases; J trimming: 6 bases; junction bases outside the gene matches: 11. Germline CDR1 reads SGHAT; CDR2 reads FQNNGV. The CDR3 runs 15 residues. The CDR3 here is CASRDWREGLNEQFF. The CDR3 DNA sequence: TGTGCCAGCCGCGACTGGCGGGAGGGCCTCAATGAGCAGTTCTTC.

V usage is TRBV5-1 and J usage is TRBJ1-3, with TRBD1 as a possible D gene (5 bases). The V gene lost 0 bases and the J gene lost 2 bases, with 12 bases spanning the gap. The germline gives CDR1 SGHRS, CDR2 YFSETQ. The CDR3 is made up of 16 amino acids. The CDR3 DNA sequence: TGCGCCAGCAGCTTGGCCGGGGGGGGTCCTGGAAACACCATATATTTT. It encodes CASSLAGGGPGNTIYF.

The chain couples TRBV4-1 to TRBJ2-2; D may match TRBD1 or TRBD2 (5 bases each). Germline assignment: CDR1 MGHRA and CDR2 YSYEKL. This CDR3 is 16 amino acids long. V was pared by 0 bases and J by 4 bases, with 12 bases between. CDR3 loop: CASSQDSGQITGELFF. Written as DNA, the CDR3 is TGCGCCAGCAGCCAAGATTCGGGGCAGATCACCGGGGAGCTGTTTTTT.

This chain connects TRBV28 to TRBJ2-2; 15 nucleotides match TRBD2. Germline assignment: CDR1 MDHEN and CDR2 SYDVKM. The CDR3 sequence is 17 residues long. V was pared by 4 bases and J by 4 bases, with 4 bases of the junction left unmatched. The CDR3 DNA is TGTGCCAGCAGTTCAGGGACTAGCGGGAGGTTCACCGGGGAGCTGTTTTTT. It codes for CASSSGTSGRFTGELFF.

DNA for the CDR3: TGTGCCAGCAGCTTAGCCTTGAGGGATTCATCCGAGCAGTACTTC. The encoded protein is CASSLALRDSSEQYF. The genes are TRBV11-1 and TRBJ2-7; weak D call: TRBD2 (5 bases). Trimming took 0 bases from V and 6 from J, leaving 15 bases between them. CDR1 is SGHAT and CDR2 is FQDESV in the germline V gene (reference sequence). The CDR3 is made up of 15 amino acids.

The chain links TRBV28 to TRBJ2-7, with a tentative D call TRBD2 (5 bases). The CDR3 length is 14 residues. In germline, CDR1 is MDHEN, CDR2 SYDVKM. Trimming took 7 bases from V and 5 from J, leaving 18 bases between them. DNA for the CDR3: TGTGCCAGCAAATCGCAGACTATTCTCCACGAGCAGTACTTC. It codes for CASKSQTILHEQYF.

V usage is TRBV5-6 and J usage is TRBJ2-4, with 8 bases lining up with TRBD2. The J segment lost 7 bases and the V segment lost 3 bases, leaving 6 bases of the junction unmatched. The CDR3 extends over 14 amino acids. CDR1 and CDR2 (germline): SGHDT, YYEEEE. Here the CDR3 DNA reads TGTGCCAGCAGCTCTTTAGCGGGAAGCAACATTCAGTACTTC. Translated: CASSSLAGSNIQYF. The full variable domain, its missing parts supplied by reference TRBV5-6 and TRBJ2-4, is DAGVTQSPTHLIKTRGQQVTLRCSPKSGHDTVSWYQQALGQGPQFIFQYYEEEERQRGNFPDRFSGHQFPNYSSELNVNALLLGDSALYLCASSSLAGSNIQYFGAGTRLSVL.